One sample yielded the 27 T cell receptor beta chains listed below, sequenced in a study of blood T cell repertoires in COVID-19. TCRdb's table, derived via immunoSEQ multiplex PCR, lists solely in-frame clones and lacks some. The data contain around 75,000 clones, around 89% of them seen just once; the ten biggest clones take up just under 0.6%. The material sequenced was peripheral blood. Receptor source: a man aged 55 to 70 with acute or convalescent COVID-19.

This chain links TRBV10-2 with TRBJ1-1, with 11 bases matching TRBD1. Trimming took 7 bases from V and 4 from J; bases not matched to a gene: 2. This CDR3 contains 13 residues. CDR1 WSHSY and CDR2 SAAADI come from the germline V gene. In nucleotides, the CDR3 is TGCGCCAGCACCGGGACAGGGGGCACTGAAGCTTTCTTT. Amino acid sequence: CASTGTGGTEAFF.

The rearrangement uses TRBV5-1 and TRBJ1-1, with 12 bases matching TRBD1. V trimming: 5 bases; J trimming: 6 bases; junction bases outside the gene matches: 5. The CDR3 sequence is 14 residues long. The germline V gene encodes CDR1 SGHRS and CDR2 YFSETQ. The CDR3 sequence: CASRMGQGAPEAFF. CDR3 coding DNA: TGCGCCAGCAGAATGGGACAGGGGGCCCCTGAAGCTTTCTTT.

V gene TRBV7-9 combines with J gene TRBJ1-3; D gene ambiguous. Trimming cost V 5 bases and J 2 bases, with 22 bases left between them. This CDR3 comprises 18 residues. The V gene's germline CDR1 is SEHNR and CDR2 FQNEAQ (reference sequence). This chain's CDR3 is CASSPTRDFIVTGNTIYF. CDR3 DNA sequence: TGTGCCAGCAGCCCAACGAGGGATTTCATAGTAACTGGAAACACCATATATTTT.

The count of this clone is one. The chain combines TRBV7-2 with TRBJ1-4, with no clear D. Trimming cost V 10 bases and J 3 bases, with 6 bases left between them. The CDR3 has 11 amino acids. CDR1 SGHTA and CDR2 FQGNSA come from the germline V gene. The CDR3 nucleotides are TGTGCCACGCGGTCTAATGAAAAACTGTTTTTT. Translating it yields CATRSNEKLFF.

This chain joins TRBV5-1 and TRBJ2-7; weak D call: TRBD2 (6 bases). Trimming pared 0 bases from V and 0 bases from J, leaving 13 bases between. Germline lookup yields CDR1 SGHRS and CDR2 YFSETQ. The CDR3 has 16 amino acids. The CDR3 loop is CASSLEELASSYEQYF. DNA for the CDR3: TGCGCCAGCAGCTTGGAAGAGCTAGCGAGCTCCTACGAGCAGTACTTC. Drawing the rest from reference TRBV5-1 and TRBJ2-7, the complete variable domain is KAGVTQTPRYLIKTRGQQVTLSCSPISGHRSVSWYQQTPGQGLQFLFEYFSETQRNKGNFPGRFSGRQFSNSRSEMNVSTLELGDSALYLCASSLEELASSYEQYFGPGTRLTVT.

This clone was recorded once. This chain joins TRBV5-6 and TRBJ2-2; 11 bases line up with TRBD1. The CDR3 extends over 19 amino acids. CDR1 is SGHDT, CDR2 YYEEEE, per germline. V lost 0 bases, J lost 3 bases, and 10 bases stayed unmatched. CDR3 nucleotide sequence: TGTGCCAGCAGCTTGGATCGATGGACAGGGGGCTATGACACCGGGGAGCTGTTTTTT. Protein product: CASSLDRWTGGYDTGELFF. The full variable domain, completed using reference TRBV5-6 and TRBJ2-2, is DAGVTQSPTHLIKTRGQQVTLRCSPKSGHDTVSWYQQALGQGPQFIFQYYEEEERQRGNFPDRFSGHQFPNYSSELNVNALLLGDSALYLCASSLDRWTGGYDTGELFFGEGSRLTVL.

The chain is built from TRBV12-3 or TRBV12-4 and TRBJ1-1, with a possible D match to TRBD1 (5 bases). V was shortened by 5 bases and J by 3 bases, with 10 bases between the two germline ends. The CDR3 length is 13 residues. In nucleotides, the CDR3 is TGTGCCAGCAGTGGAACAGGATACACTGAAGCTTTCTTT. Protein sequence: CASSGTGYTEAFF.

This clone was observed a single time. The V call is TRBV6-5, the J call TRBJ1-2, with unresolved D. This CDR3 is 13 amino acids long. V lost 7 bases to trimming and J lost 0 bases, with 9 bases between them. CDR1 and CDR2 from the germline V gene are MNHEY and SVGAGI. The CDR3 loop is CASKAGTNYGYTF. CDR3 DNA sequence: TGTGCCAGCAAAGCGGGAACTAACTATGGCTACACCTTC.

The chain uses TRBV2 and TRBJ2-3, with TRBD1 matching 8 bases. V was clipped by 7 bases and J by 2 bases; unmatched bases: 8. Germline V gives CDR1 SNHLY, CDR2 FYNNEI. The CDR3 length is 15 residues. CDR3 protein: CASTDDRGLTDTQYF. CDR3 in DNA: TGTGCCAGCACCGACGACAGGGGACTCACAGATACGCAGTATTTT. Supplemented by reference TRBV2 and TRBJ2-3, the full variable domain reads EPEVTQTPSHQVTQMGQEVILRCVPISNHLYFYWYRQILGQKVEFLVSFYNNEISEKSEIFDDQFSVERPDGSNFTLKIRSTKLEDSAMYFCASTDDRGLTDTQYFGPGTRLTVL.

The rearrangement joins TRBV5-1 to TRBJ1-3; D is unresolved. The CDR3 runs 17 residues. With 2 bases removed from V and 0 bases from J, the gap between germline ends came to 15 bases. Germline assignment: CDR1 SGHRS and CDR2 YFSETQ. The CDR3 reads CASSFTLSTVSGNTIYF. CDR3 DNA sequence: TGCGCCAGCAGCTTTACCCTTTCCACGGTCTCTGGAAACACCATATATTTT.

This sequence joins TRBV5-1 and TRBJ2-1; 7 bases agree with TRBD2. The germline V gene has CDR1 SGHRS and CDR2 YFSETQ. V shed 0 bases and J 4 bases; nucleotides not matched to a gene: 7. This CDR3 contains 16 residues. In DNA, the CDR3 is TGCGCCAGCAGCTTGGATGCGGGAGCCATATACAATGAGCAGTTCTTC. Translated: CASSLDAGAIYNEQFF.

The CDR3 protein is CASSLSRVGYEQYF. DNA of the CDR3: TGTGCCAGCAGTTTATCCAGGGTCGGCTACGAGCAGTACTTC. The chain uses TRBV27 and TRBJ2-7, with a tentative D call TRBD1 (5 bases). Trimming removed 0 bases at V and 3 bases at J, with 9 bases between. The CDR3 runs to 14 residues. Looked up from germline, CDR1 is MNHEY and CDR2 is SMNVEV (reference sequence).

V is TRBV9 and J is TRBJ1-1; possibly TRBD1 for D (6 bases). There are 16 residues in the CDR3. The V end was cut by 0 bases, the J end by 3 bases, with 15 bases between. Germline-derived CDR1 and CDR2 are SGDLS and YYNGEE. CDR3 sequence (DNA): TGTGCCAGCAGCGTAGATCCCGCAGGGGTTCACACTGAAGCTTTCTTT. It is translated as CASSVDPAGVHTEAFF.

This clone was found once. The chain uses TRBV7-3 and TRBJ2-1; TRBD2 agrees at 15 bases. The CDR3 runs 15 residues. V lost 5 bases and J lost 10; bases outside the gene matches: 6. CDR1 is SGHTA and CDR2 is FQGTGA in the germline V gene. The CDR3 DNA follows: TGTGCCAGCAGCCGGACTAGCGGGGGGGCCATGGAGCAGTTCTTC. Protein sequence: CASSRTSGGAMEQFF.

V is TRBV10-3 and J is TRBJ2-3; 10 nucleotides align to TRBD1. The length of the CDR3 is 14 residues. In germline, CDR1 is ENHRY, CDR2 SYGVKD. J was trimmed by 1 base and V by 10 bases; bases with no gene match: 5. CDR3 DNA: TGTGCCAGTAGGACAGGGGGTGGCACAGATACGCAGTATTTT. Amino acid sequence: CASRTGGGTDTQYF.

The rearrangement uses TRBV5-1 and TRBJ2-5; 8 nucleotides align to TRBD2. There are 14 residues in the CDR3. The germline V gene has CDR1 SGHRS and CDR2 YFSETQ. V lost 2 bases and J lost 5; bases outside the gene matches: 5. The CDR3 region is CASSFRRGEETQYF. In DNA, the CDR3 is TGCGCCAGCAGCTTTAGGCGGGGGGAGGAGACCCAGTACTTC. The variable domain in full, completed from reference TRBV5-1 and TRBJ2-5, reads KAGVTQTPRYLIKTRGQQVTLSCSPISGHRSVSWYQQTPGQGLQFLFEYFSETQRNKGNFPGRFSGRQFSNSRSEMNVSTLELGDSALYLCASSFRRGEETQYFGPGTRLLVL.

The chain employs TRBV2 and TRBJ1-1, with 8 bases that match TRBD1. Germline-derived CDR1 and CDR2 are SNHLY and FYNNEI. The CDR3 length is 14 residues. Losses at the gene ends were 4 bases for V and 1 base for J; bases not matched to a gene: 2. The CDR3 protein is CASSATGANTEAFF. CDR3 bases: TGTGCCAGCAGTGCGACAGGGGCGAACACTGAAGCTTTCTTT.

This chain connects TRBV5-8 to TRBJ2-1, with 8 bases aligning to TRBD1. Germline lookup yields CDR1 SGHTS and CDR2 YDEGEE. The CDR3 contains 15 residues. V was clipped by 3 bases and J by 5 bases; unmatched bases: 7. CDR3 amino acids: CASSSVTGADNEQFF. CDR3 coding DNA: TGTGCCAGCAGCTCCGTGACAGGGGCAGACAATGAGCAGTTCTTC.

J is TRBJ2-3 and V is TRBV12-3 or TRBV12-4; D not certain. With 4 bases removed from V and 4 bases from J, the gap between germline ends came to 6 bases. The CDR3 extends over 12 amino acids. The CDR3, as DNA: TGTGCCAGCAGTTCTCCGGCAGATACGCAGTATTTT. Translating gives CASSSPADTQYF.

The rearrangement joins TRBV10-3 to TRBJ1-2, with D maybe TRBD1 (5 bases). This CDR3 spans 14 amino acids. The germline V and J ends were trimmed by 4 bases and 0 bases, with 9 bases remaining between them. Looked up from germline, CDR1 is ENHRY and CDR2 is SYGVKD. This CDR3 is CAISADTANYGYTF. The CDR3 bases are TGTGCCATCAGTGCGGACACAGCTAACTATGGCTACACCTTC.

Only a few counts were recorded for this clone. The rearrangement uses TRBV12-3 or TRBV12-4 and TRBJ1-2; D gene unclear. V lost 2 bases and J lost 7, with 8 bases in between. The CDR3 is 12 amino acids. CDR3 nucleotides: TGTGCCAGCAGTTTAACATGGTTTGGCTACACCTTC. Translation: CASSLTWFGYTF.

The chain employs TRBV27 and TRBJ2-7; no reliable D call. Germline-derived CDR1 and CDR2 are MNHEY and SMNVEV (reference sequence). CDR3 length equals 15 residues. V was cut by 0 bases and J by 6 bases, with 15 bases left in between. CDR3 sequence reads: CASSLSGRVGAEQYF. The CDR3 DNA reads TGTGCCAGCAGTTTATCAGGCCGGGTGGGTGCCGAGCAGTACTTC.

The CDR3 coding sequence is TGCGCCAGCAGCGGCGGGCCCCCTAAGGACTACGAGCAGTACTTC. This codes for CASSGGPPKDYEQYF. The chain recombines TRBV5-1 with TRBJ2-7; maybe TRBD2 (5 bases). CDR3 length equals 15 residues. With 4 bases removed from V and 3 bases from J, the gap between germline ends came to 17 bases. Germline CDR1 and CDR2: SGHRS and YFSETQ.

The chain links TRBV18 to TRBJ1-5, with 10 bases lining up with TRBD1. This CDR3 is 15 amino acids long. J lost 6 bases, V lost 5 bases, and 7 bases had no gene match. From germline, CDR1 is KGHSH and CDR2 LQKENI. CDR3 DNA sequence: TGTGCCAGCTCAACGACAGGGGGCTATGGTCAGCCCCAGCATTTT. Translating it yields CASSTTGGYGQPQHF.

The chain links TRBV24-1 to TRBJ2-3; 8 bases map to TRBD2. The CDR3 covers 14 residues. Germline lookup yields CDR1 KGHDR and CDR2 SFDVKD. V dropped 9 bases and J dropped 6; count of bases not matched to a gene: 10. CDR3 residues: CATSFERESDTQYF. DNA for the CDR3: TGTGCCACCTCCTTCGAGCGGGAGTCTGATACGCAGTATTTT.

The chain recombines TRBV5-1 with TRBJ2-7; 8 bases align to TRBD1. V shed 0 bases, J shed 5 bases, and the junction held 4 bases outside the gene matches. CDR1 is SGHRS, CDR2 YFSETQ, per germline. The CDR3 runs to 14 residues. Here the CDR3 DNA reads TGCGCCAGCAGCTTGGTACAGGGGGAGGACGAGCAGTACTTC. Its protein product is CASSLVQGEDEQYF.

This clone occurred once. The chain uses TRBV18 and TRBJ1-2, with a weak D call TRBD1 (6 bases). Trimming removed 6 bases at V and 8 bases at J, with 19 bases between. Germline CDR1 and CDR2: KGHSH and LQKENI. There are 14 residues in the CDR3. Written as DNA, the CDR3 is TGTGCCAGCTCCCTTGGGGCAGGGGCTGAAGGCTACACCTTC. It is translated as CASSLGAGAEGYTF.